One T cell receptor beta chain is described in this entry. Antigen: not known. Germline and junction disagree at one end, which may indicate a read error. This specimen comes from a study of T cell responses to AZD1222 COVID-19 vaccine. Method: immunoSEQ multiplex PCR; TCRdb's copy keeps in-frame clones and lacks some. In the table there are 200,000 or so clones, approximately 93% of which are singletons. Second-dose timings of about 4 or about 12 weeks were pooled. Notes on the study in general: Close to half of all spike-specific TCRs reportedly target regions of the variants that are unmutated. The study identified only five to seven AZD1222 recipients as seropositive at baseline.

This material consisted of peripheral blood, taken 28 days after the second AZD1222 dose. The clonotype was recovered from an adult who received the AZD1222 COVID-19 vaccine.

As DNA, the CDR3 is TGTGCCAGCAGCGTAGAGTCCGGGGGATTT. Translation gives CASSVESGGF. The chain combines TRBV9 with TRBJ1-1; tentative D call: TRBD1 (5 bases). Germline CDR1 is SGDLS and CDR2 is YYNGEE. The CDR3 is made up of 10 amino acids.